Each of the 18 T cell receptor beta chains below was sequenced from the same sample in a study of CD8+ T cells in alopecia areata. Extraction and reverse transcription of RNA yielded cDNA as the sequencing template. TCRdb's copy holds only in-frame clones and misses some; the assay was immunoSEQ multiplex PCR. The sample lists roughly 180,000 clones; about 48% were seen once. Treatment denoted: oral pan-JAK inhibitor, 5-10 mg twice daily. The sequenced sample was CD8+ T cells sorted from blood, obtained at week 24, from a patient treated with tofacitinib. All receptors derive from a human donor with alopecia areata.

The chain is built from TRBV7-9 and TRBJ2-7; D might be TRBD1 or TRBD2, each matching 5 bases. The V gene's germline CDR1 is SEHNR and CDR2 FQNEAQ (reference sequence). The CDR3 has 14 residues. V dropped 5 bases and J dropped 0 bases, with 11 bases sitting between them. This CDR3 reads CASSAWDVSYEQYF. The CDR3 DNA sequence: TGTGCCAGCAGCGCCTGGGACGTCTCCTACGAGCAGTACTTC.

The chain employs TRBV29-1 and TRBJ1-1; a weak D match, TRBD1 (5 bases). Trimming removed 5 bases at V and 1 base at J, with 11 bases between. The CDR3 contains 13 residues. CDR1 is SQVTM and CDR2 is ANQGSEA in the germline V gene. The CDR3 loop reads CSVPGQRNTEAFF. The CDR3 DNA sequence: TGCAGCGTTCCAGGGCAGAGGAACACTGAAGCTTTCTTT.

This clone was seen more than once but under ten times. V is TRBV29-1 and J is TRBJ1-2; 7 positions match TRBD1. The germline V gene encodes CDR1 SQVTM and CDR2 ANQGSEA. Trimming cost V 0 bases and J 4 bases; bases outside gene matches: 5. The CDR3 is 14 amino acids. CDR3 sequence reads: CSVEEGEGAYGYTF. As DNA, the CDR3 is TGCAGCGTTGAAGAGGGGGAGGGGGCCTATGGCTACACCTTC.

V gene TRBV29-1 combines with J gene TRBJ2-5; D remains ambiguous. This CDR3 has 12 residues. The V end lost 6 bases, the J end lost 3 bases, and 11 bases lay between the germline ends. Germline values: CDR1 SQVTM, CDR2 ANQGSEA. CDR3 sequence (DNA): TGCAGCGTCCCCGCTACGAAAGAGACCCAGTACTTC. It codes for CSVPATKETQYF.

The V gene is TRBV30, the J gene TRBJ1-4; 8 positions agree with TRBD1. The CDR3 extends over 13 amino acids. CDR1 is GTSNPN and CDR2 is SVGIG in the germline V gene (reference sequence). Trimming at V came to 5 bases and at J to 7 bases, leaving 6 bases not matched to a gene. CDR3 loop: CAWAQGEGEKLFF. The CDR3 coding sequence is TGTGCCTGGGCACAGGGGGAAGGTGAAAAACTGTTTTTT.

A remark on this clone: Other DNA sequences of this sample code for an identical CDR3. The chain carries TRBV25-1 and TRBJ2-2; D is ambiguous. CDR1 is MGHDK, CDR2 SYGVNS, per germline. The CDR3 has 13 residues. V was shortened by 1 base and J by 5 bases, with 5 bases between the two germline ends. CDR3 sequence reads: CASSELGTGELFF. CDR3 coding DNA: TGTGCCAGCAGTGAATTAGGGACCGGGGAGCTGTTTTTT.

A few counts support this clone. The V gene is TRBV4-3, the J gene TRBJ2-1; D perhaps matches TRBD2 (6 bases). V was cut by 3 bases and J by 10 bases, with 19 bases left in between. This CDR3 contains 15 residues. Germline V gives CDR1 LGHNA, CDR2 YSLEER. Written as DNA, the CDR3 is TGCGCCAGCAGCCAGCTGTCCGGGGGTGTCCGCGAGCAGTTCTTC. This encodes CASSQLSGGVREQFF.

The chain carries TRBV12-5 and TRBJ1-1; 9 bases map to TRBD1. Germline V gene sequence: CDR1 LGHNT, CDR2 FRNRAP. This CDR3 has 12 amino acids. V lost 2 bases and J lost 8; bases outside the gene matches: 0. The CDR3 bases are TGTGCTAGTGGTTTGACAGGGGGCGAAGCTTTCTTT. Amino acids: CASGLTGGEAFF.

J is TRBJ2-2 and V is TRBV6-5; 7 bases align to TRBD2. The CDR3 runs 14 residues. Germline lookup yields CDR1 MNHEY and CDR2 SVGAGI. Losses at the gene ends were 2 bases for V and 6 bases for J; bases not matched to a gene: 3. CDR3 DNA: TGTGCCAGCAGTTACACGGGGGGTTCCGGGGAGCTGTTTTTT. As protein: CASSYTGGSGELFF.

The rearrangement links TRBV10-2 to TRBJ2-1; 8 bases are a match to TRBD1. J gave up 8 bases and V 6 bases, and 9 bases lay outside the gene matches. Germline CDR1 reads WSHSY; CDR2 reads SAAADI. The CDR3 sequence is 14 residues long. The CDR3 region is CASSVQGAADEQFF. In DNA form, the CDR3 reads TGCGCCAGCAGCGTTCAGGGGGCGGCGGATGAGCAGTTCTTC.

The genes are TRBV12-5 and TRBJ1-2; D unresolved. Trimming removed 0 bases from V and 6 bases from J, with 20 bases in between. This CDR3 comprises 17 residues. The V gene's germline CDR1 is LGHNT and CDR2 FRNRAP. CDR3 DNA sequence: TGTGCTAGTGGTTTGGTAGCCAGGCTGAACTCAATGAATGGCTACACCTTC. Translating it yields CASGLVARLNSMNGYTF.

The chain carries TRBV5-6 and TRBJ2-1; TRBD1 aligns across 9 bases. The CDR3 covers 16 residues. V lost 4 bases, J lost 8 bases, and 13 bases stayed unmatched. Germline V gives CDR1 SGHDT, CDR2 YYEEEE. CDR3 nucleotide sequence: TGTGCCAGCAGCCCGCCCAGCTTACGGACAGGGGATGAGCAGTTCTTC. Its translation is CASSPPSLRTGDEQFF.

V and J are TRBV30 and TRBJ2-2, with 7 positions matching TRBD2. V lost 3 bases and J lost 5; bases outside the gene matches: 3. Looked up from germline, CDR1 is GTSNPN and CDR2 is SVGIG (reference sequence). The CDR3 is made up of 13 amino acids. CDR3 sequence reads: CAWSYGGTGELFF. As DNA, the CDR3 is TGTGCCTGGAGCTACGGGGGGACCGGGGAGCTGTTTTTT.

The rearrangement joins TRBV2 to TRBJ1-2; D is perhaps TRBD1 (5 bases). Trimming took off 2 bases at V and 4 bases at J, with 8 bases between the two ends. Germline assignment: CDR1 SNHLY and CDR2 FYNNEI. This CDR3 region has 13 residues. CDR3 bases: TGTGCCAGCAGTGAAAGACAGATCTATGGCTACACCTTC. Translation: CASSERQIYGYTF.

This clone was recorded a few times. The chain joins TRBV25-1 to TRBJ1-2, with 8 bases that match TRBD1. CDR3 size: 15 residues. Trimming took 1 base from V and 6 from J; bases not matched to a gene: 7. Germline V gives CDR1 MGHDK, CDR2 SYGVNS. CDR3 in DNA: TGTGCCAGCAGTGAATTTCAGGGGGCGATAGATGGCTACACCTTC. It codes for CASSEFQGAIDGYTF.

This clone was seen more than once but under ten times. V usage is TRBV29-1 and J usage is TRBJ2-7; 7 bases are shared with TRBD1. The V gene end was trimmed by 4 bases and the J gene end by 1 base; junction bases not matched to a gene: 4. The CDR3 totals 13 residues. Per germline, CDR1 SQVTM and CDR2 ANQGSEA. CDR3 residues: CSVVTGQSYEQYF. The CDR3, as DNA: TGCAGCGTTGTAACGGGACAGTCCTACGAGCAGTACTTC.

The V and J genes are TRBV12-5 and TRBJ1-2; D is uncertain. Germline V gene sequence: CDR1 LGHNT, CDR2 FRNRAP. The CDR3 loop spans 12 amino acids. The germline V and J ends were trimmed by 2 bases and 0 bases, with 1 base remaining between them. CDR3 DNA: TGTGCTAGTGGTTTGACTAACTATGGCTACACCTTC. This encodes CASGLTNYGYTF.

V is TRBV7-8 and J is TRBJ2-7; perhaps TRBD1 as D (6 bases). Germline CDR1 SGHVS, CDR2 FQNEAQ. The CDR3 extends over 13 amino acids. V shed 6 bases and J shed 3 bases, with 12 bases lying between them. The CDR3 loop is CASRAGQNYEQYF. The CDR3 nucleotides are TGTGCCAGCAGGGCTGGACAGAACTACGAGCAGTACTTC.